The source of this T cell receptor (beta chain) is a study of T cells in Graves' hyperthyroidism and ophthalmopathy. CDR1 and CDR2 from the germline V gene are SEHNR and FQNEAQ (reference sequence). The CDR3 extends over 15 amino acids. Deletions cut 9 bases from V and 7 bases from J, with 21 bases between. For this clonotype: Its cognate antigen is unknown.

Study results and caveats: The blood repertoire included most of the expanded thyroid clonotypes above 0.001. The model foresaw ophthalmopathy a median roughly 6.5 months prior to onset.

Amplified TCR beta CDR3 regions came from RNA transcripts. RT-PCR in the first round (using the HTBI primer set) targeted the TCR CDR3. TCRdb re-called the multiplex PCR reads with MiXCR, one entry per CDR3 protein. The sample records hundreds of thousands of distinct CDR3 sequences, roughly 40% being singletons. Sequencing was performed on blood. The receptor was derived from a man aged 18 to 29 with Graves' hyperthyroidism. V usage is TRBV7-9 and J usage is TRBJ2-2, with a weak D call TRBD2 (6 bases). The CDR3 DNA reads as TGTGCCAGTAGTATTGGCCAGGGAGGAATCGGGGAGCTGTTTTTT. This gives the protein CASSIGQGGIGELFF.